A single sample gave rise to the 25 T cell receptor beta chains below, sequenced in a study of cytomegalovirus exposure and HLA in healthy donors. PCR employed 60 Vbeta and 13 Jbeta primers. The method was immunoSEQ multiplex PCR; TCRdb's version includes in-frame clones alone and lacks a portion of them. Here the sample spans roughly 130,000 clones, roughly 77% being singletons. Specimen: PBMCs. The receptors were sampled from a man in his thirties or forties in good health and CMV-seronegative.

The J gene is TRBJ2-5, the V gene TRBV7-9; the D gene is possibly TRBD2 (5 bases). This CDR3 has 15 residues. Germline V gene lookup returns CDR1 SEHNR and CDR2 FQNEAQ (reference sequence). Trimming pared 3 bases from V and 1 base from J, leaving 12 bases between. The CDR3 protein is CASSLGASFQETQYF. The CDR3 nucleotides read TGTGCCAGCAGCTTGGGAGCTAGCTTCCAAGAGACCCAGTACTTC.

The rearrangement links TRBV19 to TRBJ2-1; 9 bases fit TRBD2. CDR3 length: 14 residues. The germline gives CDR1 LNHDA, CDR2 SQIVND (reference sequence). V lost 6 bases, J lost 5 bases, and 5 bases stayed unmatched. In nucleotides, the CDR3 is TGTGCCAGTAGACCACTAGCGGGTAACAATGAGCAGTTCTTC. It translates to CASRPLAGNNEQFF.

The gene calls are TRBV30 and TRBJ1-1; no firm D call. This CDR3 comprises 14 residues. The V gene's germline CDR1 is GTSNPN and CDR2 SVGIG (reference sequence). Between the trimmed V and J ends, which lost 6 bases and 6 bases, there was a span of 20 bases. CDR3 nucleotide sequence: TGTGCCTGCAACAAGTTTCGAATAAAACCTGAAGCTTTCTTT. As protein: CACNKFRIKPEAFF.

The gene calls are TRBV2 and TRBJ2-7; D may be TRBD1 (5 bases). This CDR3 has 12 amino acids. V dropped 5 bases and J dropped 3 bases, with 8 bases sitting between them. Germline V gene data show CDR1 as SNHLY and CDR2 as FYNNEI. The CDR3 DNA reads TGTGCCAGCAGTCTGACAGACTACGAGCAGTACTTC. It yields the protein CASSLTDYEQYF.

The V call is TRBV19, the J call TRBJ1-1; D uncertain. Germline V CDR1 and CDR2: LNHDA, SQIVND (reference sequence). CDR3 length equals 14 residues. Deletions cut 3 bases from V and 6 bases from J, with 14 bases between. The CDR3 DNA reads TGTGCCAGTAGTATCGCCCTACTCGGGGCTGAAGCTTTCTTT. Translation: CASSIALLGAEAFF.

The chain recombines TRBV28 with TRBJ2-2, with D tentatively TRBD2 (6 bases). Trimming took off 6 bases at V and 5 bases at J, with 19 bases between the two ends. The CDR3 spans 16 residues. Germline CDR1 MDHEN, CDR2 SYDVKM. The CDR3 protein is CASRPRDSWGTGELFF. DNA of the CDR3: TGTGCCAGCAGACCACGGGACTCATGGGGGACCGGGGAGCTGTTTTTT.

The V call is TRBV5-6, the J call TRBJ2-7; 7 bases fit TRBD2. CDR1 and CDR2 from the germline V gene are SGHDT and YYEEEE. The V and J ends lost 5 bases and 7 bases, in that order; junction bases with no gene match: 3. The CDR3 is made up of 11 amino acids. The CDR3 DNA reads as TGTGCCAGCAGGGGCGGGGGAGAGCAGTACTTC. Protein sequence: CASRGGGEQYF.

This chain connects TRBV5-1 to TRBJ2-7, with 7 bases that match TRBD2. CDR3 size: 14 residues. V lost 2 bases to trimming and J lost 4 bases; unmatched junction nucleotides: 6. Germline CDR1 SGHRS, CDR2 YFSETQ. The DNA for the CDR3 is TGCGCCAGCAGCTTAGCGGGGCCACCTTACGAGCAGTACTTC. Translation gives CASSLAGPPYEQYF. Drawing the rest from reference TRBV5-1 and TRBJ2-7, the complete variable domain is KAGVTQTPRYLIKTRGQQVTLSCSPISGHRSVSWYQQTPGQGLQFLFEYFSETQRNKGNFPGRFSGRQFSNSRSEMNVSTLELGDSALYLCASSLAGPPYEQYFGPGTRLTVT.

V usage is TRBV6-5 and J usage is TRBJ2-7; D gene uncertain. The CDR3 is made up of 14 amino acids. V lost 2 bases and J lost 6, with 14 bases in between. Germline CDR1 is MNHEY and CDR2 is SVGAGI. CDR3 protein: CASSYLSAASEQYF. The DNA for the CDR3 is TGTGCCAGCAGTTACCTCTCGGCGGCCTCCGAGCAGTACTTC.

The chain carries TRBV5-4 and TRBJ1-2; D is perhaps TRBD1 (5 bases). The CDR3 is 14 residues long. Germline-derived CDR1 and CDR2 are SGHNT and YYREEE (reference sequence). Trimming stripped 0 bases from V and 6 bases from J, with 12 bases between. DNA of the CDR3: TGTGCCAGCAGCTTGGGGGGCACTCAGAATGGCTACACCTTC. As protein: CASSLGGTQNGYTF.

This clone was observed a few times. The chain carries TRBV7-6 and TRBJ1-1, with D perhaps matching TRBD1 (5 bases). Trimming shortened V by 2 bases and J by 6 bases, and 10 bases separated the two germline ends. Germline V gives CDR1 SGHVS, CDR2 FNYEAQ. This CDR3 spans 13 amino acids. The CDR3: CASSLRGRAEAFF. DNA of the CDR3: TGTGCCAGCAGCTTAAGGGGTAGGGCTGAAGCTTTCTTT.

V gene TRBV9 combines with J gene TRBJ2-2; 7 nucleotides align to TRBD2. V lost 4 bases, J lost 0 bases, and 3 bases stayed unmatched. The CDR3 consists of 15 residues. In germline, CDR1 is SGDLS, CDR2 YYNGEE. This CDR3 is CASSPGTTNTGELFF. The CDR3 DNA sequence: TGTGCCAGCAGCCCCGGGACTACGAACACCGGGGAGCTGTTTTTT.

About this clone: At one end the junction does not follow the germline gene, possibly because of a read error. This specimen includes other DNA sequences encoding the same CDR3. The rearrangement joins TRBV6-6 to TRBJ1-6, with TRBD1 as a possible D gene (6 bases). CDR1 and CDR2 (germline): MNHNY, SVGAGI (reference sequence). The CDR3 is 15 amino acids. CDR3 in DNA: TGTGCCAGCATGGACAGCCGAGCTGTGTATTCCCCCCTCCACTTT. Protein: CASMDSRAVYSPLHF.

The rearrangement links TRBV6-1 to TRBJ2-7, with TRBD1 matching 8 bases. CDR1 and CDR2 (germline): MNHNS, SASEGT. V lost 3 bases to trimming and J lost 5 bases; unmatched junction nucleotides: 6. There are 14 residues in the CDR3. The CDR3 DNA reads TGTGCCAGCAGTGACGGGACAGGTTTTCACGAGCAGTACTTC. This codes for CASSDGTGFHEQYF.

The chain employs TRBV5-5 and TRBJ2-7, with TRBD1 matching 9 bases. There are 16 residues in the CDR3. V was pared by 2 bases and J by 3 bases, with 9 bases of the junction left unmatched. Germline loops: CDR1 SGHKS, CDR2 YYEKEE (reference sequence). CDR3 DNA: TGTGCCAGCAGCTTACTTCTACAGGGGGCTAGCTACGAGCAGTACTTC. This translates into CASSLLLQGASYEQYF.

In DNA, the CDR3 is TGTGCCAGTAGTATTGGGACCCGGGACACCAATGAGCAGTTCTTC. Its protein product is CASSIGTRDTNEQFF. V is TRBV19 and J is TRBJ2-1, with D tentatively TRBD1 (6 bases). The CDR3 covers 15 residues. V dropped 3 bases and J dropped 6 bases, with 15 bases sitting between them. Germline V gene lookup returns CDR1 LNHDA and CDR2 SQIVND (reference sequence). The full variable domain, completed using reference TRBV19 and TRBJ2-1, is DGGITQSPKYLFRKEGQNVTLSCEQNLNHDAMYWYRQDPGQGLRLIYYSQIVNDFQKGDIAEGYSVSREKKESFPLTVTSAQKNPTAFYLCASSIGTRDTNEQFFGPGTRLTVL.

This rearrangement joins TRBV5-1 to TRBJ1-2, with D hard to call. Per the germline V gene, CDR1 is SGHRS and CDR2 is YFSETQ. The CDR3 sequence is 12 residues long. Deletions cut 4 bases from V and 2 bases from J, with 6 bases between. The CDR3 region is CASSNGNYGYTF. The CDR3 nucleotides read TGCGCCAGCAGCAACGGGAACTATGGCTACACCTTC.

The V and J genes are TRBV20-1 and TRBJ1-1, with D unclear. The CDR3 is 11 residues long. Per germline, CDR1 DFQATT and CDR2 SNEGSKA (reference sequence). V was clipped by 6 bases and J by 5 bases, with 10 bases between them. Here the CDR3 DNA reads TGCAGTGCCCATTGGCAGACTGAAGCTTTCTTT. It is translated as CSAHWQTEAFF.

The chain employs TRBV25-1 and TRBJ2-1, with TRBD1 identical over 7 bases. V was pared by 3 bases and J by 0 bases, with 5 bases of the junction left unmatched. This CDR3 has 16 amino acids. Germline CDR1 reads MGHDK; CDR2 reads SYGVNS. The CDR3, as DNA: TGTGCCAGCAGTGAGCCCTCAGGGGGCTCCTACAATGAGCAGTTCTTC. It encodes CASSEPSGGSYNEQFF.

V and J are TRBV19 and TRBJ1-4; TRBD1 matches at 7 bases. V dropped 7 bases and J dropped 7; count of bases not matched to a gene: 6. The V gene's germline CDR1 is LNHDA and CDR2 SQIVND (reference sequence). CDR3 length: 13 residues. CDR3 bases: TGTGCCAGTACTGGACAGGAGATTGAAAAACTGTTTTTT. Its translation: CASTGQEIEKLFF.

This chain uses TRBV7-9 with TRBJ2-5; a possible D gene is TRBD2 (7 bases). Trimming cost V 10 bases and J 4 bases, with 19 bases left between them. The CDR3 sequence is 14 residues long. CDR1 SEHNR and CDR2 FQNEAQ come from the germline V gene (reference sequence). The CDR3 spells CAIGGGGFGETQYF. The CDR3, as DNA: TGTGCCATCGGAGGGGGGGGGTTTGGAGAGACCCAGTACTTC.

The chain employs TRBV7-9 and TRBJ1-4, with D unclear. V shed 0 bases and J shed 5 bases, with 16 bases lying between them. The germline V gene encodes CDR1 SEHNR and CDR2 FQNEAQ (reference sequence). CDR3 length equals 17 residues. This chain's CDR3 is CASSLAPGRGGNEKLFF. DNA of the CDR3: TGTGCCAGCAGCTTAGCTCCGGGTCGGGGAGGGAATGAAAAACTGTTTTTT.

The chain links TRBV4-3 to TRBJ1-4; D is perhaps TRBD1 (5 bases). CDR1 and CDR2 from the germline V gene are LGHNA and YSLEER. This CDR3 region has 13 residues. Trimming took 6 bases from V and 6 from J, leaving 11 bases between them. As DNA, the CDR3 is TGCGCCAGCAGGGGAGGGACTGATGAAAAACTGTTTTTT. Amino acid sequence: CASRGGTDEKLFF.

This clone was seen only a few times. CDR3 bases: TGTGCCAGTAGTATTCCGCAGGGGGCCCTCACCGGGGAGCTGTTTTTT. Translated, it gives CASSIPQGALTGELFF. V and J are TRBV19 and TRBJ2-2; 8 bases map to TRBD1. This CDR3 region has 16 residues. V lost 3 bases to trimming and J lost 4 bases; unmatched junction nucleotides: 7. CDR1 and CDR2 from the germline V gene are LNHDA and SQIVND (reference sequence).

This clone was seen a handful of times. The chain joins TRBV7-2 to TRBJ1-4; a weak D match, TRBD1 (6 bases). This CDR3 is built from 15 residues. From germline, CDR1 is SGHTA and CDR2 FQGNSA. Trimming shortened V by 1 base and J by 8 bases, and 14 bases separated the two germline ends. This CDR3 is CASSLDWTVREKLFF. The DNA of the CDR3 is TGTGCCAGCAGCTTAGATTGGACAGTGAGGGAAAAACTGTTTTTT.